The rows below give T cell receptor beta chains drawn from one sample of a study of human T cells and chemical hapten exposure. MiXCR, run by TCRdb on the RACE reads, gives a single entry per CDR3 protein. The sample yields 73,000 or so distinct CDR3 sequences, about 9% seen once. Sequenced here: whole blood, sampled in connection with sensitization to the hapten diphenylcyclopropenone (DPC). These receptors came from a woman in her 50s with alopecia areata. Some clones in this sample may be carry-over from other donors' samples. The CDR3 runs from the conserved cysteine through the conserved F or W. D genes are given only for firm matches. Rows give clone size only sometimes, using once, few, many, or a class for an expanded clone.

>TRBJ1-1|TRBD1|many|TRBV10-3
CAISESFTGGTEAFF
TGTGCCATCAGTGAGTCGTTTACAGGGGGGACTGAAGCTTTCTTT
>TRBJ2-3|-|-|TRBV9
CASSEEVGGLTDTQYF
TGTGCCAGCAGCGAAGAGGTAGGGGGGCTCACAGATACGCAGTATTTT
>TRBJ2-7|-|few|TRBV20-1
CSAQGLLNSYEQYF
TGCAGTGCACAGGGCCTCCTGAACTCCTACGAGCAGTACTTC
>TRBJ2-3|TRBD2|few|TRBV12-3/TRBV12-4
CASSVPAGSTDTQYF
TGTGCCAGCAGTGTTCCAGCGGGGTCCACAGATACGCAGTATTTT
>TRBJ2-3|-|-|TRBV9
CASSVALNTDTQYF
TGTGCCAGCAGCGTAGCACTCAACACAGATACGCAGTATTTT
>TRBJ1-1|-|many|TRBV29-1
CSVAPLLLTTEAFF
TGCAGCGTGGCCCCACTCTTGTTGACTACTGAAGCTTTCTTT
>TRBJ1-1|-|many|TRBV20-1
CSAPHAVTGEAFF
TGCAGTGCTCCTCATGCCGTGACCGGCGAAGCTTTCTTT
>TRBJ1-3|TRBD1|-|TRBV20-1
CSASRQGGNTIYF
TGCAGTGCTAGTAGACAGGGCGGCAACACCATATATTTT
>TRBJ1-1|-|many|TRBV12-3/TRBV12-4
CASKRGVTEAFF
TGTGCCAGCAAACGCGGGGTCACTGAAGCTTTCTTT
>TRBJ2-2|TRBD2|many|TRBV30
CAWSVLAGHTGELFF
TGTGCCTGGAGTGTACTAGCGGGGCACACCGGGGAGCTGTTTTTT
>TRBJ2-7|-|-|TRBV5-1
CASSLFSGSEQYF
TGCGCCAGCAGCTTGTTCTCGGGTAGCGAGCAGTACTTC
>TRBJ2-5|TRBD1|-|TRBV28
CASSPSRGRGETQYF
TGTGCCAGCAGCCCTTCCAGGGGGCGCGGTGAGACCCAGTACTTC
>TRBJ1-5|-|many|TRBV2
CASSGTLGNQPQHF
TGTGCCAGCAGCGGGACGTTAGGCAATCAGCCCCAGCATTTT
>TRBJ2-3|-|few|TRBV12-3/TRBV12-4
CASRPTVGPLDTQYF
TGTGCCAGCAGACCGACGGTGGGACCCCTCGATACGCAGTATTTT
>TRBJ2-7|TRBD1|few|TRBV2
CASSEGPGGQGSYEQYF
TGTGCCAGCAGTGAAGGACCGGGGGGACAGGGCTCCTACGAGCAGTACTTC